A single sample is the source of the 23 T cell receptor beta chains below, sequenced in a study of CD8+ T cells in alopecia areata. In each case, RNA was isolated and then reverse transcribed into cDNA as the sequencing template. The method was immunoSEQ multiplex PCR; TCRdb's version includes in-frame clones alone and lacks a portion of them. The sample consists of under 250,000 clones, 57% of them appearing once. This sample comprised CD4+ T cells sorted from blood, obtained at week 0. The receptors come from a human donor with alopecia areata.

This chain joins TRBV5-1 and TRBJ2-7; weak D call: TRBD1 (5 bases). This CDR3 is built from 15 residues. CDR1 is SGHRS, CDR2 YFSETQ, per germline. V lost 1 base and J lost 3, with 14 bases in between. The CDR3 protein is CASSLSGHSLYEQYF. Written as DNA, the CDR3 is TGCGCCAGCAGCTTGTCCGGACACTCACTCTACGAGCAGTACTTC.

This sequence joins TRBV10-3 and TRBJ2-7; a possible D gene is TRBD1 (6 bases). Germline V gives CDR1 ENHRY, CDR2 SYGVKD. V lost 0 bases and J lost 5, with 8 bases in between. The CDR3 sequence is 13 residues long. The CDR3 protein is CAISESYRDEQYF. In DNA form, the CDR3 reads TGTGCCATCAGTGAGTCGTACAGGGACGAGCAGTACTTC.

V is TRBV27 and J is TRBJ1-2; the match to TRBD1 covers 9 bases. V lost 5 bases, J lost 1 base, and 5 bases stayed unmatched. The CDR3 has 15 amino acids. CDR1 is MNHEY, CDR2 SMNVEV, per germline (reference sequence). This CDR3 reads CASSPGTGNNYGYTF. The CDR3 bases are TGTGCCAGCAGTCCCGGGACAGGGAATAACTATGGCTACACCTTC.

The genes are TRBV29-1 and TRBJ2-3; D is uncertain. V lost 6 bases to trimming and J lost 3 bases, with 7 bases between them. Per the germline V gene, CDR1 is SQVTM and CDR2 is ANQGSEA. The CDR3 contains 11 residues. The CDR3 sequence: CSVHSTDTQYF. DNA for the CDR3: TGCAGCGTCCATTCAACAGATACGCAGTATTTT.

This chain links TRBV30 with TRBJ2-7; the match to TRBD1 covers 10 bases. The CDR3 length is 13 residues. The J segment lost 2 bases and the V segment lost 5 bases, leaving 3 bases of the junction unmatched. Germline V gene sequence: CDR1 GTSNPN, CDR2 SVGIG (reference sequence). The CDR3 DNA reads TGTGCCTGGGCCGGGACAGGGGCCTACGAGCAGTACTTC. It is translated as CAWAGTGAYEQYF.

V is TRBV5-1 and J is TRBJ1-1; TRBD1 aligns across 7 bases. The germline gives CDR1 SGHRS, CDR2 YFSETQ. The CDR3 consists of 14 residues. V gave up 4 bases and J gave up 0 bases; unmatched junction bases: 3. The CDR3 reads CASSEGQLNTEAFF. The CDR3 coding sequence is TGCGCCAGCAGCGAGGGACAGCTGAACACTGAAGCTTTCTTT.

The gene calls are TRBV9 and TRBJ1-5; D possibly corresponds to TRBD1 (5 bases). This CDR3 comprises 15 residues. The germline V and J ends were trimmed by 0 bases and 3 bases, with 10 bases remaining between them. Germline CDR1 and CDR2: SGDLS and YYNGEE. CDR3 nucleotides: TGTGCCAGCAGCGTAGCTGGGGCCTCCAATCAGCCCCAGCATTTT. As protein: CASSVAGASNQPQHF.

This clone showed up just a few times. The chain carries TRBV7-3 and TRBJ1-1, with 9 bases matching TRBD1. The V gene's germline CDR1 is SGHTA and CDR2 FQGTGA. There are 14 residues in the CDR3. Trimming removed 4 bases from V and 6 bases from J; junction bases left unmatched: 6. Here the CDR3 reads CASSWGQGFSEAFF. The CDR3 DNA follows: TGTGCCAGCAGCTGGGGACAGGGTTTTTCTGAAGCTTTCTTT.

The V and J genes are TRBV2 and TRBJ2-7, with a weak D call TRBD2 (6 bases). V lost 6 bases, J lost 0 bases, and 9 bases lay in between. The CDR3 is 13 residues long. The germline CDR1 and CDR2 sequences are SNHLY and FYNNEI. The CDR3 DNA sequence: TGTGCCAGCAGGGCGGGGTCCTCCTACGAGCAGTACTTC. The encoded protein is CASRAGSSYEQYF.

This clone occurred a few times. The V call is TRBV6-6, the J call TRBJ2-3; no clear D. Germline V gives CDR1 MNHNY, CDR2 SVGAGI (reference sequence). V gave up 2 bases and J gave up 4 bases, with 10 bases separating them. The CDR3 extends over 14 amino acids. CDR3 in amino acids: CASSYPTTPDTQYF. The CDR3 region has the DNA TGTGCCAGCAGTTACCCTACGACGCCAGATACGCAGTATTTT.

A word on this clone: At one end, the junction sequence differs from germline, possibly due to a read error. Different DNA sequences within this sample yield the same CDR3. The V gene is TRBV15, the J gene TRBJ1-2, with 10 bases aligning to TRBD1. The CDR3 covers 18 residues. Germline loops: CDR1 LNHNV, CDR2 YYDKDF (reference sequence). The CDR3 spells CATSRDGGQGSATYGYTF. CDR3 in DNA: TGCGCCACCAGCAGAGATGGGGGACAGGGGTCCGCGACCTATGGCTACACCTTC.

The chain links TRBV19 to TRBJ1-1; D is possibly TRBD1 (5 bases). The germline V gene has CDR1 LNHDA and CDR2 SQIVND (reference sequence). The ends were cut back, 3 bases at V and 2 bases at J, with 22 bases in the middle. The CDR3 totals 18 residues. For the CDR3, the DNA is TGTGCCAGTAGTATGAGGGCCCACAGGCAACGGGGAAACACTGAAGCTTTCTTT. Translation gives CASSMRAHRQRGNTEAFF.

J is TRBJ2-1 and V is TRBV5-5; D not resolved. Germline V lookup: CDR1 SGHKS, CDR2 YYEKEE (reference sequence). The CDR3 length is 13 residues. Trimming took off 0 bases at V and 6 bases at J, with 7 bases between the two ends. The CDR3 loop is CASSLDLSNEQFF. The CDR3 DNA is TGTGCCAGCAGCTTGGACTTGAGCAATGAGCAGTTCTTC.

This clone came up a few times. The chain couples TRBV14 to TRBJ1-6, with TRBD1 as a possible D gene (5 bases). The CDR3 length is 16 residues. V lost 0 bases, J lost 6 bases, and 12 bases lay in between. Germline CDR1 is SGHDN and CDR2 is FVKESK. The CDR3 region has the DNA TGTGCCAGCAGCCAAGAACTTGGGGGATTTAATTCACCCCTCCACTTT. This sequence encodes CASSQELGGFNSPLHF.

The sample holds a few counts of this clone. The chain combines TRBV7-2 with TRBJ2-3, with 10 nucleotides matching TRBD2. The CDR3 has 18 amino acids. Trimming took 2 bases from V and 0 from J; bases not matched to a gene: 8. Germline CDR1 and CDR2: SGHTA and FQGNSA. The CDR3 DNA reads as TGTGCCAGCAGCTTATTGAGAACTAGCGGGAAAAGCACAGATACGCAGTATTTT. This sequence encodes CASSLLRTSGKSTDTQYF. Looking up the rest from reference TRBV7-2 and TRBJ2-3 gives the full variable domain: GAGVSQSPSNKVTEKGKDVELRCDPISGHTALYWYRQSLGQGLEFLIYFQGNSAPDKSGLPSDRFSAERTGGSVSTLTIQRTQQEDSAVYLCASSLLRTSGKSTDTQYFGPGTRLTVL.

This sequence joins TRBV29-1 and TRBJ1-1; D unclear. CDR1 is SQVTM, CDR2 ANQGSEA, per germline. The CDR3 has 12 amino acids. Here the CDR3 reads CSGEWSNTEAFF. CDR3 in DNA: TGCAGTGGCGAGTGGTCGAACACTGAAGCTTTCTTT.

This chain joins TRBV11-1 and TRBJ1-2; D remains ambiguous. This CDR3 region has 12 residues. Germline V gives CDR1 SGHAT, CDR2 FQDESV (reference sequence). V shed 5 bases and J shed 1 base, with 5 bases lying between them. CDR3 nucleotides: TGTGCCAGCAGCCGAGATAACTATGGCTACACCTTC. This translates into CASSRDNYGYTF.

The genes are TRBV2 and TRBJ1-6; 7 positions agree with TRBD1. V shed 6 bases, J shed 7 bases, and the junction held 3 bases outside the gene matches. The CDR3 is 13 residues long. The germline V gene has CDR1 SNHLY and CDR2 FYNNEI. CDR3 nucleotides: TGTGCCAGCAGCGGGACAGAGAATTCACCCCTCCACTTT. Protein product: CASSGTENSPLHF.

V usage is TRBV25-1 and J usage is TRBJ1-2, with a possible D match to TRBD1 (6 bases). Per germline, CDR1 MGHDK and CDR2 SYGVNS. This CDR3 is built from 14 residues. V lost 5 bases to trimming and J lost 1 base, with 11 bases between them. CDR3 DNA: TGTGCCAGCAGTAAAAGGGGGGATAACTATGGCTACACCTTC. This encodes CASSKRGDNYGYTF.

The V and J genes are TRBV7-3 and TRBJ2-7, with 9 bases aligning to TRBD1. The V gene end was trimmed by 5 bases and the J gene end by 4 bases; junction bases not matched to a gene: 3. Looked up from germline, CDR1 is SGHTA and CDR2 is FQGTGA. The CDR3 has 13 residues. CDR3 sequence (DNA): TGTGCCAGCAGCAAGGGACAGGGATACGAGCAGTACTTC. Amino acid sequence: CASSKGQGYEQYF. Drawing the rest from reference TRBV7-3 and TRBJ2-7, the complete variable domain is GAGVSQTPSNKVTEKGKYVELRCDPISGHTALYWYRQSLGQGPEFLIYFQGTGAADDSGLPNDRFFAVRPEGSVSTLKIQRTERGDSAVYLCASSKGQGYEQYFGPGTRLTVT.

V and J are TRBV5-1 and TRBJ2-7; the D is unclear. V shed 1 base and J shed 4 bases, with 9 bases lying between them. The CDR3 is 13 residues long. In germline, CDR1 is SGHRS, CDR2 YFSETQ. CDR3 coding DNA: TGCGCCAGCAGCTTGATCGTCGGTTACGAGCAGTACTTC. This codes for CASSLIVGYEQYF.

This chain links TRBV5-1 with TRBJ2-3; the D gene is possibly TRBD1 (5 bases). The CDR3 is 14 amino acids. Germline lookup yields CDR1 SGHRS and CDR2 YFSETQ. V lost 1 base, J lost 1 base, and 7 bases lay in between. DNA for the CDR3: TGCGCCAGCAGCTTGTTCAGGGGCACAGATACGCAGTATTTT. As protein: CASSLFRGTDTQYF.

CDR3 loop: CASSSPTSGSFGAQYF. DNA of the CDR3: TGTGCCAGCAGCTCCCCAACTAGCGGGAGTTTCGGGGCGCAGTATTTT. The chain combines TRBV5-4 with TRBJ2-3, with TRBD2 matching 11 bases. After removal of 3 bases from V and 10 bases from J, the junction contained 13 bases not matched to a gene. This CDR3 is built from 16 residues. Germline assignment: CDR1 SGHNT and CDR2 YYREEE (reference sequence).